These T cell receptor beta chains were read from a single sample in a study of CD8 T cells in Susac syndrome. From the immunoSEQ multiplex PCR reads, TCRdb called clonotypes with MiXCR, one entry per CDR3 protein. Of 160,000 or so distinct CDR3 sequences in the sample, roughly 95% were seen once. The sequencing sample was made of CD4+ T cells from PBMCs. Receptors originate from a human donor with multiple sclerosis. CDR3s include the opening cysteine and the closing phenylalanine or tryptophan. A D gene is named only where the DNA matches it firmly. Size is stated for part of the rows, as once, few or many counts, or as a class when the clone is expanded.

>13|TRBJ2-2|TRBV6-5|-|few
CASSYDSTGELFF
TGTGCCAGCAGTTACGACTCCACCGGGGAGCTGTTTTTT
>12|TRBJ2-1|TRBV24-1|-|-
CATSDGRNEQFF
TGTGCCACCAGTGATGGGAGAAATGAGCAGTTCTTC
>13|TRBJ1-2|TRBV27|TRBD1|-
CASSRMTGDGYTF
TGTGCCAGCAGTCGAATGACAGGGGATGGCTACACCTTC
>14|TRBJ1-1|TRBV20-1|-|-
CSARDRQRRTEAFF
TGCAGTGCTAGAGATCGGCAGAGAAGGACTGAAGCTTTCTTT
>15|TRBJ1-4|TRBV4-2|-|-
CASSPADGVNEKLFF
TGTGCCAGCAGCCCTGCGGACGGTGTAAATGAAAAACTGTTTTTT
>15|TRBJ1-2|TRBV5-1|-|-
CASSADLDRAGGYTF
TGCGCCAGCAGCGCCGACCTGGACAGAGCAGGGGGCTACACCTTC
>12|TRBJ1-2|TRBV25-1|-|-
CASSAGFYGYTF
TGTGCCAGCAGCGCAGGATTCTATGGCTACACCTTC
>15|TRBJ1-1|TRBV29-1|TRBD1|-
CSVDPLGQGNTEAFF
TGCAGCGTTGACCCCTTAGGACAGGGAAACACTGAAGCTTTCTTT
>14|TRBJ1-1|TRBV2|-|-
CASVGGRLNTEAFF
TGTGCCAGTGTGGGTGGGCGGTTGAACACTGAAGCTTTCTTT
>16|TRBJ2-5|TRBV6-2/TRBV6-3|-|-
CATRDGGTVPQETQYF
TGTGCCACCCGTGACGGCGGGACAGTTCCCCAAGAGACCCAGTACTTC
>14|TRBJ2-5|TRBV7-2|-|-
CASSLEGPWETQYF
TGTGCCAGCAGCTTAGAAGGACCCTGGGAGACCCAGTACTTC